This is a list of T cell receptor beta chains from one sample in a study of shared clonotypes between healthy human individuals. Repertoires were generated with immunoSEQ multiplex PCR, while TCRdb's copy carries only in-frame clones and drops some. The sample yields about 2.4 million clones, around 94% seen once. The source material was naive CD4+ T cells sorted from blood. These receptors all come from a man between 18 and 29 years old in good health. Both conserved end residues are part of each CDR3. A D gene is named only where the DNA matches it firmly. Not every row has a clone size; where given, it reads once, few, many or a size class.

>TRBV10-3|TRBJ2-1|-|TRBD2
CAISESSSGNHEQFF
TGTGCCATCAGTGAGTCCTCTAGCGGGAATCATGAGCAGTTCTTC
>TRBV5-1|TRBJ2-7|-|TRBD2
CASSRITSGRAGEQYF
TGCGCCAGCAGCCGCATAACTAGCGGGAGGGCCGGAGAGCAGTACTTC
>TRBV5-1|TRBJ2-7|-|TRBD2
CASSLALAGVYEQYF
TGCGCCAGCAGCTTGGCACTAGCGGGAGTCTACGAGCAGTACTTC
>TRBV11-2|TRBJ2-5|-|TRBD1
CASSLGLPLWTGNQETQYF
TGTGCCAGCAGCTTAGGCCTCCCCCTCTGGACAGGGAACCAAGAGACCCAGTACTTC
>TRBV30|TRBJ1-6|-|TRBD1
CASEQGALNSPLHF
TGTGCCAGCGAACAGGGGGCGCTTAATTCACCCCTCCACTTT
>TRBV27|TRBJ1-2|-|TRBD1
CASSLDRGLIYGYTF
TGTGCCAGCAGTTTAGACAGGGGGCTCATCTATGGCTACACCTTC
>TRBV6-5|TRBJ1-3|-|TRBD1
CATSFNRGGNTIYF
TGTGCCACCAGTTTCAACAGGGGCGGAAACACCATATATTTT
>TRBV5-4|TRBJ2-1|-|-
CASSGGPEQFF
TGTGCCAGCAGCGGCGGACCCGAGCAGTTCTTC
>TRBV4-1|TRBJ1-2|-|-
CASSPMGRDDYGYTF
TGCGCCAGCAGCCCCATGGGGAGGGATGACTATGGCTACACCTTC
>TRBV5-1|TRBJ2-3|-|-
CASSLGQTSTDTQYF
TGCGCCAGCAGCTTGGGCCAGACAAGCACAGATACGCAGTATTTT
>TRBV18|TRBJ1-2|-|-
CASSPKTEAGYGYTF
TGTGCCAGCTCACCAAAGACAGAGGCTGGGTATGGCTACACCTTC
>TRBV18|TRBJ2-3|-|-
CASSPAGIGTDTQYF
TGTGCCAGCTCACCGGCGGGGATTGGGACAGATACGCAGTATTTT
>TRBV10-1|TRBJ2-5|-|-
CASSTGGGETQYF
TGCGCCAGCAGCACAGGTGGGGGGGAGACCCAGTACTTC
>TRBV28|TRBJ2-3|-|TRBD2
CASSLEMAGGPADTQYF
TGTGCCAGCAGTTTAGAAATGGCGGGGGGGCCCGCAGATACGCAGTATTTT
>TRBV5-6|TRBJ1-2|-|TRBD1
CASRMGQLGFGYTF
TGTGCCAGCAGGATGGGACAGTTGGGCTTTGGCTACACCTTC
>TRBV5-1|TRBJ2-7|once|TRBD1
CASSIIDRGQGEQYF
TGCGCCAGCAGCATTATCGACAGGGGGCAAGGAGAGCAGTACTTC
>TRBV30|TRBJ2-7|-|TRBD1
CAWSTGDEQYF
TGTGCCTGGAGTACAGGGGACGAGCAGTACTTC
>TRBV6-1|TRBJ2-7|-|TRBD1
CASNLGQSYEQYF
TGTGCCAGCAATTTGGGACAGAGCTACGAGCAGTACTTC
>TRBV18|TRBJ1-1|-|-
CASSPPSRSGGGEAFF
TGTGCCAGCTCACCACCGAGTCGGAGCGGGGGGGGTGAAGCTTTCTTT
>TRBV10-1|TRBJ2-5|-|TRBD1
CASSEGTGPLETQYF
TGCGCCAGCAGTGAAGGGACAGGGCCCCTGGAGACCCAGTACTTC
>TRBV2|TRBJ1-1|-|-
CASSVKGMNTEAFF
TGTGCCAGCAGCGTAAAGGGGATGAACACTGAAGCTTTCTTT
>TRBV10-3|TRBJ2-7|-|-
CAISGGYDEQYF
TGTGCCATCAGTGGTGGATACGACGAGCAGTACTTC
>TRBV19|TRBJ1-2|-|-
CASSISAPTYGYTF
TGTGCCAGTAGTATAAGCGCACCGACCTATGGCTACACCTTC
>TRBV7-2|TRBJ2-3|-|TRBD2
CASSFGLAGVRGDTQYF
TGTGCCAGCAGCTTCGGGCTAGCGGGAGTTAGAGGAGATACGCAGTATTTT
>TRBV5-1|TRBJ2-1|-|TRBD2
CASSPGTRPTNEQFF
TGCGCCAGCAGCCCCGGGACTAGACCTACGAATGAGCAGTTCTTC
>TRBV28|TRBJ2-1|-|-
CASSLTQGLYNEQFF
TGTGCCAGCAGTTTAACGCAGGGACTCTACAATGAGCAGTTCTTC
>TRBV19|TRBJ1-2|-|TRBD1
CASSRDRGNYGYTF
TGTGCCAGTAGTAGAGACAGGGGAAACTATGGCTACACCTTC
>TRBV30|TRBJ2-3|-|-
CAWRAEGRNTQYF
TGTGCCTGGAGGGCCGAGGGACGCAATACGCAGTATTTT
>TRBV27|TRBJ2-1|-|-
CASSSYGGGVYNEQFF
TGTGCCAGCAGCTCCTACGGGGGAGGCGTATACAATGAGCAGTTCTTC
>TRBV2|TRBJ1-1|-|-
CASSQDGNTEAFF
TGTGCCAGCAGTCAAGACGGGAACACTGAAGCTTTCTTT
>TRBV4-2|TRBJ2-2|-|-
CASSQDPSGPGELFF
TGTGCCAGCAGCCAAGATCCCTCTGGGCCCGGGGAGCTGTTTTTT
>TRBV19|TRBJ2-3|-|-
CASSTSGGTSTDTQYF
TGTGCCAGTAGTACCTCGGGCGGGACTAGCACAGATACGCAGTATTTT
>TRBV7-9|TRBJ2-2|-|-
CASSLKSGNTGELFF
TGTGCCAGCAGCTTGAAGAGCGGAAACACCGGGGAGCTGTTTTTT
>TRBV2|TRBJ1-6|-|-
CASSGESRSLHF
TGTGCCAGCAGTGGAGAGTCAAGATCCCTCCACTTT
>TRBV6-5|TRBJ1-1|-|TRBD1
CASSSQGPFFVEAFF
TGTGCCAGCAGTTCACAGGGGCCATTTTTTGTTGAAGCTTTCTTT
>TRBV14|TRBJ2-2|-|-
CASSLWPGNTGELFF
TGTGCCAGCAGCCTATGGCCGGGAAACACCGGGGAGCTGTTTTTT
>TRBV7-2|TRBJ2-3|-|-
CASSLFLSGLTVSTDTQYF
TGTGCCAGCAGCTTATTCTTAAGTGGGTTAACGGTTAGCACAGATACGCAGTATTTT
>TRBV28|TRBJ1-2|-|-
CASSFRSRDYGYTF
TGTGCCAGCAGTTTCCGGTCAAGGGACTATGGCTACACCTTC
>TRBV7-2|TRBJ2-5|-|-
CASSLELAETQYF
TGTGCCAGCAGCTTAGAGCTGGCAGAGACCCAGTACTTC